This T cell receptor (beta chain) is from a study of identical twins. The V and J ends lost 5 bases and 7 bases respectively, with 15 bases between them. This CDR3 has 13 residues. CDR1 and CDR2 (germline): GTSNPN, SVGIG (reference sequence). This clonotype was counted between two and nine times. TCRdb redid the calling of the 5' RACE reads with MiXCR, one entry per CDR3 protein. The table lists around 470,000 distinct CDR3 sequences, approximately 14% of them singletons. These data are also associated with another study on yellow fever vaccine responses in identical twins.

Sequenced material: CD4+ T cells sorted from blood. The chain couples TRBV30 to TRBJ2-1; D is ambiguous. The TCR sequence derives from a woman aged 18 to 35 in good health. CDR3 region: CAWEPDRQNEQFF. CDR3 DNA sequence: TGTGCCTGGGAACCGGACCGCCAAAATGAGCAGTTCTTC.